This T cell receptor (beta chain) was identified during a study of T cell responses to AZD1222 COVID-19 vaccine. The study, taken as a whole, reports: Spike-specific TCR repertoires showed rising breadth and depth after two AZD1222 doses.

The repertoire was sequenced with immunoSEQ multiplex PCR; TCRdb's copy has only in-frame clones and lacks some. Among about 120,000 clones listed, approximately 86% were seen once. To note about this clone: Its matching antigen is unknown.

The TCR originated in an adult in good health. The material sequenced was peripheral blood, taken on day 0 of AZD1222 vaccination.

For the CDR3, the DNA is TGTGCCAGCAGCCAAGCGGGCTTAGACTCCTACGAGCAGTACTTC. It encodes CASSQAGLDSYEQYF. This chain joins TRBV3-1 (or the pseudogene TRBV3-2) and TRBJ2-7; D is ambiguous. Trimming shortened V by 1 base and J by 0 bases, and 10 bases separated the two germline ends. Germline V CDR1 and CDR2: LGHDT, YNNKEL (reference sequence). This CDR3 is 15 amino acids long.